These 26 T cell receptor beta chains share one sample of origin, sequenced in a study of cytomegalovirus exposure and HLA in healthy donors. It was with 60 Vbeta and 13 Jbeta primers that the PCR ran. Some clones are missing from TCRdb's copy, which holds only in-frame ones; the method was immunoSEQ multiplex PCR. The table lists under 95,000 clones, around 8% of them singletons, with roughly 2% in the top ten. The source material was PBMCs. These TCRs come from a man between 50 and 59 years old in good health and CMV-seronegative.

This clone was detected a few times. The chain uses TRBV5-1 and TRBJ1-4; the match to TRBD1 covers 7 bases. The V segment lost 6 bases and the J segment 6 bases; nucleotides outside the gene matches: 11. Germline V lookup: CDR1 SGHRS, CDR2 YFSETQ. The CDR3 spans 15 residues. This chain's CDR3 is CASKPRGLGDEKLFF. As DNA, the CDR3 is TGCGCCAGCAAGCCGAGGGGGCTAGGGGATGAAAAACTGTTTTTT.

The chain uses TRBV30 and TRBJ1-3; 7 positions agree with TRBD1. Germline V gene lookup returns CDR1 GTSNPN and CDR2 SVGIG (reference sequence). The V segment lost 1 base and the J segment 6 bases; nucleotides outside the gene matches: 3. The CDR3 is 13 amino acids. The CDR3 coding sequence is TGTGCCTGGAGTGGGACAGGTGAAAACACCATATATTTT. Translation: CAWSGTGENTIYF.

The V gene is TRBV28, the J gene TRBJ1-2; D is uncertain. The CDR3 sequence is 13 residues long. Deletions cut 10 bases from V and 5 bases from J, with 17 bases between. CDR1 and CDR2 from the germline V gene are MDHEN and SYDVKM. The CDR3: CATVGLREYGYTF. CDR3 DNA: TGTGCCACCGTTGGGCTCCGGGAGTATGGCTACACCTTC.

On this clone itself: Other nucleotide sequences from this sample produce the same CDR3. The gene calls are TRBV28 and TRBJ1-1; D not certain. Trimming left V 3 bases short and J 2 bases short, with 10 bases between. CDR1 is MDHEN, CDR2 SYDVKM, per germline. The CDR3 has 14 residues. The CDR3 reads CASSFPARNTEAFF. The DNA of the CDR3 is TGTGCCAGCAGTTTCCCCGCGAGAAACACTGAAGCTTTCTTT.

This clone was picked up a small number of times. This chain connects TRBV12-2 to TRBJ1-5; the DNA was not used to check the table's D call, TRBD1. TRBV12-2 is labeled a pseudogene. The CDR3 totals 18 residues. The CDR3 coding sequence is TGTGCAAGTCGCAAGTCCGGGACAGGAAATGTAAGCAATCAGCCCCAGCATTTT. Residues: CASRKSGTGNVSNQPQHF.

V and J are TRBV7-6 and TRBJ2-1, with 7 bases aligning to TRBD2. The CDR3 is made up of 18 amino acids. V lost 0 bases and J lost 3; bases outside the gene matches: 11. CDR1 is SGHVS and CDR2 is FNYEAQ in the germline V gene. The CDR3 DNA is TGTGCCAGCAGCTTAGCGGGAGGGTCCCCCTTGATCTACAATGAGCAGTTCTTC. Encoded protein: CASSLAGGSPLIYNEQFF.

The gene calls are TRBV27 and TRBJ2-3, with 8 bases matching TRBD2. The germline V gene has CDR1 MNHEY and CDR2 SMNVEV (reference sequence). This CDR3 comprises 14 residues. Trimming cost V 4 bases and J 4 bases; bases outside gene matches: 4. CDR3 region: CASSSASGSDTQYF. CDR3 nucleotides: TGTGCCAGCAGTTCGGCTAGCGGGTCAGATACGCAGTATTTT.

The rearrangement links TRBV9 to TRBJ1-3; D unresolved. The CDR3 is 12 amino acids. V shed 4 bases and J shed 2 bases, with 4 bases lying between them. Germline CDR1 is SGDLS and CDR2 is YYNGEE. The DNA for the CDR3 is TGTGCCAGCAGCCCCACTGGAAACACCATATATTTT. Its protein product is CASSPTGNTIYF.

This clone was counted only a few times. A junction boundary mismatches the germline segment, possibly from a read error. The same CDR3 also results from other DNA sequences found in this sample. This chain links TRBV10-3 with TRBJ2-1; D gene unclear. Germline V gene lookup returns CDR1 ENHRY and CDR2 SYGVKD. The CDR3 consists of 15 residues. The CDR3 coding sequence is TGTGCCATCAGTGAGGGGTTAGCTCCCTACAACGAGCAGTTCTTC. It encodes CAISEGLAPYNEQFF.

The chain combines TRBV27 with TRBJ2-7; 7 positions match TRBD1. Unmatched junction bases numbered 8, after V lost 8 bases and J lost 4 bases. The CDR3 extends over 13 amino acids. Germline values: CDR1 MNHEY, CDR2 SMNVEV (reference sequence). As DNA, the CDR3 is TGTGCCAGCCAAGGGGGCTCGGCGTACGAGCAGTACTTC. Translating it yields CASQGGSAYEQYF.

The CDR3 DNA follows: TGTGCCAGCAGTCTAAGGACAGTCCAAGAGACCCAGTACTTC. Translation gives CASSLRTVQETQYF. The genes are TRBV2 and TRBJ2-5; a weak D match, TRBD1 (6 bases). The germline V gene encodes CDR1 SNHLY and CDR2 FYNNEI. V was cut by 5 bases and J by 1 base, with 11 bases left in between. The CDR3 spans 14 residues.

The rearrangement links TRBV11-2 to TRBJ2-1; the D is unclear. CDR1 and CDR2 from the germline V gene are SGHAT and FQNNGV. The CDR3 is 14 amino acids. V was shortened by 2 bases and J by 8 bases, with 13 bases between the two germline ends. This chain's CDR3 is CASSLSYYNDEQFF. Here the CDR3 DNA reads TGTGCCAGCAGCTTATCCTACTACAATGATGAGCAGTTCTTC.

The CDR3 nucleotides are TGTGCCAGCAGCCATCGACAGGGACTGAACACTGAAGCTTTCTTT. It specifies CASSHRQGLNTEAFF. V usage is TRBV7-9 and J usage is TRBJ1-1; TRBD1 aligns across 7 bases. The length of the CDR3 is 15 residues. V trimming: 5 bases; J trimming: 0 bases; junction bases outside the gene matches: 6. Germline loops: CDR1 SEHNR, CDR2 FQNEAQ (reference sequence). Drawing the rest from reference TRBV7-9 and TRBJ1-1, the complete variable domain is DTGVSQNPRHKITKRGQNVTFRCDPISEHNRLYWYRQTLGQGPEFLTYFQNEAQLEKSRLLSDRFSAERPKGSFSTLEIQRTEQGDSAMYLCASSHRQGLNTEAFFGQGTRLTVV.

The genes are TRBV19 and TRBJ1-2, with D uncertain. Deletions cut 1 base from V and 5 bases from J, with 8 bases between. Looked up from germline, CDR1 is LNHDA and CDR2 is SQIVND (reference sequence). The length of the CDR3 is 13 residues. CDR3 sequence (DNA): TGTGCCAGTAGTATAGGGTCAGGATATGGCTACACCTTC. Protein sequence: CASSIGSGYGYTF.

The chain employs TRBV7-9 and TRBJ2-2; no clear D. Trimming took 5 bases from V and 4 from J, leaving 8 bases between them. The CDR3 is made up of 13 amino acids. In germline, CDR1 is SEHNR, CDR2 FQNEAQ (reference sequence). CDR3 region: CASSPVPTGELFF. In DNA form, the CDR3 reads TGTGCCAGCAGCCCGGTTCCCACCGGGGAGCTGTTTTTT.

This clone was detected a few times. The chain couples TRBV11-2 to TRBJ2-3; 11 bases line up with TRBD2. Germline V CDR1 and CDR2: SGHAT, FQNNGV. There are 15 residues in the CDR3. Trimming took 4 bases from V and 4 from J; bases not matched to a gene: 4. CDR3 coding DNA: TGTGCCAGCAGCTCCGGACTAGCGGGTTCAGATACGCAGTATTTT. Residues: CASSSGLAGSDTQYF.

CDR3 amino acids: CASSSPVLYGYTF. The CDR3 DNA sequence: TGTGCCAGCAGCTCCCCGGTCCTCTATGGCTACACCTTC. This rearrangement joins TRBV7-2 to TRBJ1-2; no firm D call. V shed 4 bases and J shed 4 bases, with 10 bases lying between them. This CDR3 is 13 amino acids long. CDR1 is SGHTA, CDR2 FQGNSA, per germline.

This clone was seen a few times. The chain uses TRBV6-5 and TRBJ2-3; TRBD2 matches 8 bases. V shed 4 bases, J shed 4 bases, and the junction held 4 bases outside the gene matches. The CDR3 has 14 amino acids. CDR1 is MNHEY and CDR2 is SVGAGI in the germline V gene. This chain's CDR3 is CASSLDSGADTQYF. The CDR3, as DNA: TGTGCCAGCAGTTTGGATAGCGGGGCAGATACGCAGTATTTT.

This clone occurred a few times. This sample also contains other DNA sequences that code for the same CDR3. The V and J genes are TRBV6-6 and TRBJ1-2; no reliable D call. V was cut by 5 bases and J by 5 bases, with 9 bases left in between. Per germline, CDR1 MNHNY and CDR2 SVGAGI (reference sequence). The CDR3 totals 12 residues. The CDR3 loop is CASSPGSYGYTF. The CDR3 region has the DNA TGTGCCAGCAGTCCCGGGTCTTATGGCTACACCTTC.

This clone came up a few times. The J gene is TRBJ1-6, the V gene TRBV13, with TRBD1 as a possible D gene (6 bases). The CDR3 sequence is 12 residues long. V lost 5 bases to trimming and J lost 17 bases, with 16 bases between them. The V gene's germline CDR1 is PRHDT and CDR2 FYEKMQ (reference sequence). Written as DNA, the CDR3 is TGTGCCAGCAGCCAGGCGGGGGGGCGGGTCCACTTT. Translation gives CASSQAGGRVHF. The full variable domain, completed using reference TRBV13 and TRBJ1-6, is AAGVIQSPRHLIKEKRETATLKCYPIPRHDTVYWYQQGPGQDPQFLISFYEKMQSDKGSIPDRFSAQQFSDYHSELNMSSLELGDSALYFCASSQAGGRVHFGNGTRLTVT.

The chain is built from TRBV7-2 and TRBJ2-7; D is unresolved. V was trimmed by 3 bases and J by 4 bases, leaving 7 bases between them. The germline V gene encodes CDR1 SGHTA and CDR2 FQGNSA. CDR3 length: 12 amino acids. The CDR3 bases are TGTGCCAGCAGCTTGCAGTTGTACGAGCAGTACTTC. Protein sequence: CASSLQLYEQYF.

The DNA for the CDR3 is TGTGCCAGTAGTATACGGCGGGGGGTTGCAGATACGCAGTATTTT. Residues: CASSIRRGVADTQYF. The chain has TRBV19 and TRBJ2-3; 8 bases line up with TRBD2. V gave up 2 bases and J gave up 4 bases; unmatched junction bases: 5. The germline V gene encodes CDR1 LNHDA and CDR2 SQIVND (reference sequence). The CDR3 runs to 15 residues.

This chain joins TRBV5-1 and TRBJ1-1; D not resolved. V lost 2 bases and J lost 5, with 22 bases in between. This CDR3 contains 17 residues. The germline V gene encodes CDR1 SGHRS and CDR2 YFSETQ. The CDR3 sequence: CASSLRTNEAIATEAFF. Written as DNA, the CDR3 is TGCGCCAGCAGCTTACGCACGAACGAGGCTATCGCAACTGAAGCTTTCTTT. Drawing the rest from reference TRBV5-1 and TRBJ1-1, the complete variable domain is KAGVTQTPRYLIKTRGQQVTLSCSPISGHRSVSWYQQTPGQGLQFLFEYFSETQRNKGNFPGRFSGRQFSNSRSEMNVSTLELGDSALYLCASSLRTNEAIATEAFFGQGTRLTVV.

The J gene is TRBJ2-3, the V gene TRBV5-1, with D tentatively TRBD2 (5 bases). The CDR3 contains 15 residues. The V end was cut by 4 bases, the J end by 3 bases, with 15 bases between. Germline assignment: CDR1 SGHRS and CDR2 YFSETQ. The DNA of the CDR3 is TGCGCCAGCAGCCCCCGAGGAGGTGGGACAGATACGCAGTATTTT. The encoded protein is CASSPRGGGTDTQYF.

This clone was detected a few times. This rearrangement joins TRBV9 to TRBJ1-5; 7 bases line up with TRBD1. J gave up 6 bases and V 4 bases, and 7 bases lay outside the gene matches. Germline CDR1 and CDR2: SGDLS and YYNGEE. CDR3 length equals 14 residues. The CDR3: CASSSTGQFQPQHF. DNA of the CDR3: TGTGCCAGCAGCTCGACAGGGCAGTTTCAGCCCCAGCATTTT.

The rearrangement links TRBV15 to TRBJ1-4; TRBD1 aligns across 11 bases. This CDR3 has 17 residues. Germline V CDR1 and CDR2: LNHNV, YYDKDF (reference sequence). V shed 0 bases and J 3 bases; nucleotides not matched to a gene: 3. CDR3 amino acids: CATSRDGTGGPNEKLFF. CDR3 nucleotide sequence: TGTGCCACCAGCAGAGATGGGACAGGGGGACCTAATGAAAAACTGTTTTTT.